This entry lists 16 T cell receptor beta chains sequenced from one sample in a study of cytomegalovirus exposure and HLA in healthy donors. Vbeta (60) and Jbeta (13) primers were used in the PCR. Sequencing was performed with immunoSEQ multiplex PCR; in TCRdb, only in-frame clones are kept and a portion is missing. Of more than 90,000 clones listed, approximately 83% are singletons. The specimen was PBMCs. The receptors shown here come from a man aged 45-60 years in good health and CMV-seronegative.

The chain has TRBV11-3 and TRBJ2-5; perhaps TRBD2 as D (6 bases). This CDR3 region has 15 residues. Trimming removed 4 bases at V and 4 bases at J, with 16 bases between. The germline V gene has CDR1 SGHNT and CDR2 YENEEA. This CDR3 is CASSSGGSDRETQYF. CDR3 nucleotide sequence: TGTGCCAGCAGCTCCGGGGGATCTGACCGAGAGACCCAGTACTTC.

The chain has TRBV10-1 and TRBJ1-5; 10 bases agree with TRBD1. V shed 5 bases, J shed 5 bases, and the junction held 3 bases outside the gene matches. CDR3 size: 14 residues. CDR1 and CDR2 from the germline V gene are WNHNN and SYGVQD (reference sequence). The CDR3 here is CASSLGTGDQPQHF. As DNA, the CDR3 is TGCGCCAGCAGTCTCGGGACAGGGGATCAGCCCCAGCATTTT.

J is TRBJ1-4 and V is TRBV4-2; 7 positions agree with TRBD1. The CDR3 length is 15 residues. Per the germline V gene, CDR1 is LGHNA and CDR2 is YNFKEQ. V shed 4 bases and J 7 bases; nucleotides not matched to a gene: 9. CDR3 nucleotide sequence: TGTGCCAGCAGCCCAGGGACGACAGGGTTTGAAAAACTGTTTTTT. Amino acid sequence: CASSPGTTGFEKLFF.

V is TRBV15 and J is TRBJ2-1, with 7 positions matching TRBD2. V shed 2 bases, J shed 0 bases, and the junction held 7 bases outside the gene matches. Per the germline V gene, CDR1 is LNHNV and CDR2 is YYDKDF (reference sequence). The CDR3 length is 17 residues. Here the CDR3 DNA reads TGTGCCACCAGCAGACCACTAGCGTTCGGCTCCTACAATGAGCAGTTCTTC. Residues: CATSRPLAFGSYNEQFF.

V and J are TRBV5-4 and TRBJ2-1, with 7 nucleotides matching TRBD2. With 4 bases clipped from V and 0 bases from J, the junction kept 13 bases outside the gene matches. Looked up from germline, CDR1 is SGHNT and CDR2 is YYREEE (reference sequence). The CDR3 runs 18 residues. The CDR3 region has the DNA TGTGCCAGCAGCCCGGGACTACCTATTTCTAGCTCCTACAATGAGCAGTTCTTC. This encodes CASSPGLPISSSYNEQFF.

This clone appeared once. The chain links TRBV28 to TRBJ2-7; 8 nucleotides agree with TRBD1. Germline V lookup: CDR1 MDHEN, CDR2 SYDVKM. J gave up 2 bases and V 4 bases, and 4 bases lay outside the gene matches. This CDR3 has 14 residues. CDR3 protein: CASSSNRGAYEQYF. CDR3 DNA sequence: TGTGCCAGCAGTTCGAACAGGGGGGCCTACGAGCAGTACTTC.

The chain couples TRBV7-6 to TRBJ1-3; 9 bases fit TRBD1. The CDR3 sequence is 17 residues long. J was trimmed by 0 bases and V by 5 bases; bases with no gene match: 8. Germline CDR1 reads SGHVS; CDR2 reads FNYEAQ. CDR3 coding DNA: TGTGCCAGCAGCCAGACAGGGGGTGGGTTCTCTGGAAACACCATATATTTT. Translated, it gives CASSQTGGGFSGNTIYF.

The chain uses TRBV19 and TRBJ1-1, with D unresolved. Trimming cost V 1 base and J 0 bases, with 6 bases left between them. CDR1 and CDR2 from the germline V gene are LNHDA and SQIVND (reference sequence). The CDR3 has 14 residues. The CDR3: CASSIGTLNTEAFF. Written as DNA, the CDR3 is TGTGCCAGTAGTATAGGCACATTGAACACTGAAGCTTTCTTT.

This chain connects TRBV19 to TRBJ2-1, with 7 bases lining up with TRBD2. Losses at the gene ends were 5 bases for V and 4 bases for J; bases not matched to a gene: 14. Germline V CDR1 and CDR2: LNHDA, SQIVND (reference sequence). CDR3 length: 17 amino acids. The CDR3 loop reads CASSLSAAGPPYNEQFF. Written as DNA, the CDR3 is TGTGCCAGTAGTCTTAGCGCAGCGGGGCCCCCTTACAATGAGCAGTTCTTC.

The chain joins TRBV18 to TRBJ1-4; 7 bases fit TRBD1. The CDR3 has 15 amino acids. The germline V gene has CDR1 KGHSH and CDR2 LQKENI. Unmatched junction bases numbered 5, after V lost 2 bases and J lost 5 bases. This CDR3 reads CASSPKGTENEKLFF. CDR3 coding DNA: TGTGCCAGCTCACCAAAAGGGACAGAAAATGAAAAACTGTTTTTT.

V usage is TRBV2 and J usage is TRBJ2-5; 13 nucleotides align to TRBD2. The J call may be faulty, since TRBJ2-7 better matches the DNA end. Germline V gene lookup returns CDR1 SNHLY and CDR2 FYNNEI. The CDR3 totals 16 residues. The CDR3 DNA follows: TGTGCCAGCAGTGATACTAGCGGGAGGGCCAGCCACGAGCAGTACTTC. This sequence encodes CASSDTSGRASHEQYF.

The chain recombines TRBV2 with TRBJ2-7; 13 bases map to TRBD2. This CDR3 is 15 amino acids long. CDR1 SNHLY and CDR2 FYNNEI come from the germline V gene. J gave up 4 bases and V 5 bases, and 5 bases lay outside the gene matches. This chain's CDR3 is CASSPRTSGRYEQYF. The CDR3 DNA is TGTGCCAGCAGTCCCCGGACTAGCGGGAGATACGAGCAGTACTTC.

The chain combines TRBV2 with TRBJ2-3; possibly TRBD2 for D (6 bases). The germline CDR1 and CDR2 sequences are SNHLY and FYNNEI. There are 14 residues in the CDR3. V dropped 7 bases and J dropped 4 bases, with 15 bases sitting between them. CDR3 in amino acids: CASTLGGGADTQYF. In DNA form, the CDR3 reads TGTGCCAGCACCCTCGGGGGAGGCGCAGATACGCAGTATTTT.

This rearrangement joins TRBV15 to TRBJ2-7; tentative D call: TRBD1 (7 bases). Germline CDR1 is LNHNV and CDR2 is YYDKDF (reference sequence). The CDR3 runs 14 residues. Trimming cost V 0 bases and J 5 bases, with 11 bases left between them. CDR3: CATSRDPGGHEQYF. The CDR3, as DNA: TGTGCCACCAGCAGAGATCCAGGGGGGCACGAGCAGTACTTC.

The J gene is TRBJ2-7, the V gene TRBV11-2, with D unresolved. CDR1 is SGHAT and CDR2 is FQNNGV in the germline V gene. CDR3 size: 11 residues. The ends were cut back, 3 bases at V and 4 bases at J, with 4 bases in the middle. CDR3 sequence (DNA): TGTGCCAGCAGCTTTTCATACGAGCAGTACTTC. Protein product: CASSFSYEQYF.

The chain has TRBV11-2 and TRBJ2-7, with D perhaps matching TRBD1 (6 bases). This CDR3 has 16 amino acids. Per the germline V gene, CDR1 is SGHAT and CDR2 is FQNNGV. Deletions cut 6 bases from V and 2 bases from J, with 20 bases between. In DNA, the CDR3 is TGTGCCAGCAGGCCGGGTACAGGGATGGGCGCCTACGAGCAGTACTTC. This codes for CASRPGTGMGAYEQYF.